These 21 T cell receptor beta chains originate from one sample sequenced in a study of graft-versus-host responses after intestinal transplantation. Graft tissue processing released intraepithelial and lamina propria lymphocytes. Assay: immunoSEQ multiplex PCR; the TCRdb copy retains only in-frame clones and omits some. Of 13,000 to 15,000 clones detected, 70% appear once; the ten largest clones hold 20% to 30%. This specimen was ileum tissue, taken about 680 days after intestinal transplantation. The receptors were sampled from a human patient who received an intestinal transplant, so some T cells may come from the graft donor.

This chain joins TRBV19 and TRBJ2-1, with D uncertain. V lost 6 bases and J 0 bases, leaving 6 bases between the germline ends. The CDR3 sequence is 13 residues long. CDR1 LNHDA and CDR2 SQIVND come from the germline V gene (reference sequence). The CDR3 here is CASRASSYNEQFF. CDR3 nucleotide sequence: TGTGCCAGTAGAGCGAGCTCCTACAATGAGCAGTTCTTC.

This clone was detected a few times. Possible read error: a much larger clone is one base away. This chain uses TRBV6-1 with TRBJ2-2, with TRBD1 as a possible D gene (5 bases). The CDR3 sequence is 15 residues long. Germline assignment: CDR1 MNHNS and CDR2 SASEGT. CDR3 amino acids: CATSEPPDTTGELFF. The CDR3 region has the DNA TGTGCCACCAGTGAGCCCCCGGACACGACCGGGGAGCTGTTTTTT.

The chain combines TRBV25-1 with TRBJ1-6; D gene unclear. The CDR3 length is 18 residues. V was shortened by 1 base and J by 9 bases, with 22 bases between the two germline ends. Looked up from germline, CDR1 is MGHDK and CDR2 is SYGVNS. Written as DNA, the CDR3 is TGTGCCAGCAGTGAATTAATTAGTGAGACGGACTCTCGTTCACCCCTCCACTTT. The encoded protein is CASSELISETDSRSPLHF.

The genes are TRBV6-1 and TRBJ2-1; D call uncertain. The length of the CDR3 is 15 residues. Germline CDR1 and CDR2: MNHNS and SASEGT. V was cut by 1 base and J by 7 bases, with 14 bases left in between. The CDR3 DNA reads TGTGCCAGCAGTGAAGGCGAAACACCAATTAATGAGCAGTTCTTC. Its protein product is CASSEGETPINEQFF.

This clone was detected a few times. A far more abundant clone sits one base away, making this likely a read error. This same CDR3 is encoded by further DNA sequences in the sample. The genes are TRBV6-4 and TRBJ2-2; D gene ambiguous. Germline CDR1 reads MRHNA; CDR2 reads SNTAGT. V lost 6 bases and J lost 3, with 8 bases in between. This CDR3 has 13 residues. The CDR3 is CASSDQDTGELFF. The CDR3, as DNA: TGTGCCAGCAGCGACCAGGACACCGGGGAGCTGTTTTTT.

The genes are TRBV7-9 and TRBJ2-1; perhaps TRBD2 as D (5 bases). Germline assignment: CDR1 SEHNR and CDR2 FQNEAQ (reference sequence). V shed 5 bases and J shed 2 bases, with 13 bases lying between them. The CDR3 contains 15 residues. The chain's CDR3 is CASSPASGPYNEQFF. CDR3 DNA sequence: TGTGCCAGCAGCCCCGCGAGCGGCCCCTACAATGAGCAGTTCTTC.

This clone was detected a few times. V is TRBV5-1 and J is TRBJ2-5; TRBD2 might be the D (7 bases). This CDR3 region has 14 residues. Germline CDR1 reads SGHRS; CDR2 reads YFSETQ. Trimming cost V 4 bases and J 4 bases, with 14 bases left between them. The CDR3 DNA sequence: TGCGCCAGCAGCCCTGGGGGGGGCCTAGAGACCCAGTACTTC. Translating it yields CASSPGGGLETQYF.

The chain is built from TRBV29-1 and TRBJ1-2; D is uncertain. V was cut by 0 bases and J by 8 bases, with 7 bases left in between. Germline loops: CDR1 SQVTM, CDR2 ANQGSEA. The CDR3 has 11 residues. This CDR3 reads CSVEEGRGYTF. CDR3 in DNA: TGCAGCGTTGAAGAAGGGCGCGGCTACACCTTC. Filled out from reference TRBV29-1 and TRBJ1-2, the complete variable domain reads SAVISQKPSRDICQRGTSLTIQCQVDSQVTMMFWYRQQPGQSLTLIATANQGSEATYESGFVIDKFPISRPNLTFSTLTVSNMSPEDSSIYLCSVEEGRGYTFGSGTRLTVV.

The chain has TRBV7-9 and TRBJ1-1; possible D gene TRBD1, 5 bases. The CDR3 has 15 residues. Germline V gene data show CDR1 as SEHNR and CDR2 as FQNEAQ (reference sequence). With 4 bases removed from V and 2 bases from J, the gap between germline ends came to 14 bases. The CDR3 DNA follows: TGTGCCAGCAGCTCAGGGCAGGCCCTCAACACTGAAGCTTTCTTT. This codes for CASSSGQALNTEAFF.

The rearrangement links TRBV28 to TRBJ2-5; 11 bases align to TRBD2. The DNA end favors TRBJ2-7, so the J call may be wrong. Germline V gives CDR1 MDHEN, CDR2 SYDVKM. CDR3 length: 15 amino acids. The CDR3 spells CASSRGTSGSYEQYF. The CDR3 coding sequence is TGTGCCAGCAGCCGCGGGACTAGCGGCTCCTACGAGCAGTACTTC.

In this sample, this clone turned up once. The rearrangement links TRBV7-2 to TRBJ2-3; 8 bases are a match to TRBD2. Germline V gives CDR1 SGHTA, CDR2 FQGNSA. V lost 2 bases and J lost 3; bases outside the gene matches: 1. This CDR3 region has 14 residues. The CDR3 DNA reads as TGTGCCAGCAGCTTATTAGCGGGGACAGATACGCAGTATTTT. This codes for CASSLLAGTDTQYF.

This clone has just one count. The chain joins TRBV5-1 to TRBJ2-1; TRBD1 might be the D (6 bases). Germline values: CDR1 SGHRS, CDR2 YFSETQ. This CDR3 has 15 amino acids. The germline V and J ends were trimmed by 0 bases and 7 bases, with 14 bases remaining between them. The CDR3 region has the DNA TGCGCCAGCAGCTTGGCTCTAGGGGGATGGAATGAGCAGTTCTTC. Its protein product is CASSLALGGWNEQFF.

This chain links TRBV10-3 with TRBJ1-2, with a weak D call TRBD1 (5 bases). With 4 bases removed from V and 4 bases from J, the gap between germline ends came to 10 bases. Germline V gene lookup returns CDR1 ENHRY and CDR2 SYGVKD. The CDR3 covers 13 residues. The CDR3 DNA reads as TGTGCCATCAGTGCTGGGGCCCGCTATGGCTACACCTTC. Its protein is CAISAGARYGYTF.

The rearrangement joins TRBV6-1 to TRBJ2-7, with 10 bases aligning to TRBD2. Losses at the gene ends were 4 bases for V and 4 bases for J; bases not matched to a gene: 4. Germline V lookup: CDR1 MNHNS, CDR2 SASEGT. CDR3 length: 14 amino acids. CDR3 in DNA: TGTGCCAGCAGTGGAGTAGCGGGAGGATACGAGCAGTACTTC. It codes for CASSGVAGGYEQYF.

The chain recombines TRBV28 with TRBJ1-1; D perhaps matches TRBD1 (5 bases). Trimming took 10 bases from V and 0 from J, leaving 15 bases between them. The CDR3 is 14 amino acids. Germline values: CDR1 MDHEN, CDR2 SYDVKM. The CDR3 DNA follows: TGTGCCATCAACGGGGGACCACTGAACACTGAAGCTTTCTTT. It is translated as CAINGGPLNTEAFF.

CDR3 DNA: TGCGCCAGCAGCCAAGTACCGGGACTAGCGGGGAGGGGTACCTACAATGAGCAGTTCTTC. This gives the protein CASSQVPGLAGRGTYNEQFF. V is TRBV4-1 and J is TRBJ2-1, with TRBD2 matching over 13 bases. Germline CDR1 and CDR2: MGHRA and YSYEKL. Unmatched junction bases numbered 11, after V lost 1 base and J lost 2 bases. The CDR3 runs to 20 residues.

This chain connects TRBV27 to TRBJ1-5; 8 nucleotides match TRBD1. The junction had 4 bases not matched to a gene; V was cut back by 5 bases and J by 7 bases. The CDR3 extends over 13 amino acids. CDR1 and CDR2 (germline): MNHEY, SMNVEV (reference sequence). CDR3 in amino acids: CASSPDREQPQHF. In nucleotides, the CDR3 is TGTGCCAGCAGTCCGGACAGGGAGCAGCCCCAGCATTTT.

The chain is built from TRBV19 and TRBJ2-1, with D maybe TRBD1 (6 bases). CDR3 length equals 13 residues. V lost 6 bases and J 4 bases, leaving 10 bases between the germline ends. Looked up from germline, CDR1 is LNHDA and CDR2 is SQIVND (reference sequence). The CDR3 loop is CASSYGQYNEQFF. The CDR3 bases are TGTGCCAGTAGCTACGGACAGTACAATGAGCAGTTCTTC.

This chain joins TRBV7-2 and TRBJ2-5; D is unclear. The J call may be faulty, since TRBJ2-7 better matches the DNA end. This CDR3 region has 15 residues. Germline CDR1 and CDR2: SGHTA and FQGNSA. CDR3: CASSLAGTSSYEQYF. CDR3 sequence (DNA): TGTGCCAGCAGCTTAGCAGGCACCAGCTCCTACGAGCAGTACTTC.

CDR3 region: CASSPRGDYGYTF. CDR3 DNA: TGTGCCAGCAGCCCCCGGGGGGACTATGGCTACACCTTC. The chain recombines TRBV11-2 with TRBJ1-2, with D possibly matching TRBD1 (5 bases). The CDR3 totals 13 residues. Trimming removed 5 bases at V and 3 bases at J, with 10 bases between. From germline, CDR1 is SGHAT and CDR2 FQNNGV.

This clone was seen a handful of times. The chain couples TRBV11-2 to TRBJ2-5; 12 bases fit TRBD2. Germline V gene sequence: CDR1 SGHAT, CDR2 FQNNGV. V was pared by 1 base and J by 3 bases, with 6 bases of the junction left unmatched. The length of the CDR3 is 17 residues. The CDR3 DNA follows: TGTGCCAGCAGCTTAGGATCTAGCGGGGGGGCTGAAGAGACCCAGTACTTC. Protein product: CASSLGSSGGAEETQYF.